This is a list of T cell receptor beta chains from one sample in a study of T cell changes during pregnancy in multiple sclerosis. Only in-frame clones appear in the TCRdb table, and some are missing; sequencing was by immunoSEQ multiplex PCR. The sample yields tens of thousands of clones, about 94% seen once. The input for sequencing was peripheral blood, taken in the third trimester of pregnancy. These TCRs come from a female donor with multiple sclerosis, enrolled in a pregnancy study. Both conserved end residues are part of each CDR3. Fields, in order: CDR3 protein, CDR3 DNA, J gene, clone size, CDR3 length, D gene, V gene. A D gene is named only where the DNA matches it firmly. Clone size, where shown, is once, few, many, or a class for clones that have expanded.

CASSRDTWGEQYF	TGTGCCAGCTCACGGGACACATGGGGCGAGCAGTACTTC	TRBJ2-7	NA	13	NA	TRBV18
CASSYGLGGAANTGELFF	TGTGCCAGCAGTTACGGACTAGGGGGTGCTGCGAACACCGGGGAGCTGTTTTTT	TRBJ2-2	NA	18	NA	TRBV27
CASSVRDNGPGANVLTF	TGTGCCAGCAGCGTCCGGGACAACGGGCCTGGGGCCAACGTCCTGACTTTC	TRBJ2-6	NA	17	NA	TRBV5-8
CASSEGLQPQHF	TGCGCCAGCAGTGAGGGACTTCAGCCCCAGCATTTT	TRBJ1-5	NA	12	NA	TRBV10-2
CASRGVGEEAGYGYTF	TGTGCCAGCAGGGGGGTGGGGGAGGAGGCAGGCTATGGCTACACCTTC	TRBJ1-2	once	16	NA	TRBV7-8
CASSLRGADTQYF	TGTGCCAGCAGCCTCCGGGGGGCAGATACGCAGTATTTT	TRBJ2-3	NA	13	TRBD2	TRBV2
CASSHVSDSEEFF	TGTGCCAGCAGCCATGTCAGTGACAGCGAAGAGTTCTTC	TRBJ2-1	NA	13	NA	TRBV7-2
CASSTGQSAYEQYF	TGTGCCAGCAGCACGGGACAGTCCGCCTACGAGCAGTACTTC	TRBJ2-7	NA	14	TRBD1	TRBV11-1
CASSQGEQGARGGYTF	TGTGCCAGCAGCCAAGGAGAACAGGGGGCAAGGGGTGGCTACACCTTC	TRBJ1-2	NA	16	TRBD1	TRBV14
CASSWGQGVRTDTQYF	TGCGCCAGCAGCTGGGGACAGGGGGTTCGTACCGATACGCAGTATTTT	TRBJ2-3	NA	16	TRBD1	TRBV5-1
CASSPSTGVIHNEQFF	TGTGCCAGCAGCCCCTCCACAGGGGTCATCCACAATGAGCAGTTCTTC	TRBJ2-1	NA	16	TRBD1	TRBV27
CASSPGVNNSPLHF	TGTGCCAGCAGCCCGGGGGTCAATAATTCACCCCTCCACTTT	TRBJ1-6	NA	14	NA	TRBV7-3
CASSDPGVDGYTF	TGTGCCAGCAGTGACCCCGGGGTGGATGGCTACACCTTC	TRBJ1-2	NA	13	NA	TRBV2
CASRRDSNSPLHF	TGTGCCAGCAGACGGGACAGTAATTCACCCCTCCACTTT	TRBJ1-6	few	13	TRBD1	TRBV2
CASSQPRDSPTAREAFF	TGCGCCAGCAGCCAACCAAGGGACAGTCCAACAGCCCGTGAAGCTTTCTTT	TRBJ1-1	NA	17	TRBD1	TRBV4-1
CAISDPGLAGNYNEQFF	TGTGCCATCAGTGACCCTGGACTAGCGGGGAATTACAATGAGCAGTTCTTC	TRBJ2-1	NA	17	TRBD2	TRBV10-3
CASSPTSGASDTQYF	TGTGCTAGCAGCCCGACTAGCGGGGCCTCAGATACGCAGTATTTT	TRBJ2-3	NA	15	TRBD2	TRBV7-7
CASSQDSTNEQFF	TGCGCCAGCAGCCAGGACTCAACCAATGAGCAGTTCTTC	TRBJ2-1	NA	13	NA	TRBV5-1
CASSVGQDYGYTF	TGCGCCAGCAGCGTGGGACAAGACTATGGCTACACCTTC	TRBJ1-2	NA	13	NA	TRBV5-1
CASSITGESNQPQHF	TGTGCCAGTAGTATAACAGGGGAAAGCAATCAGCCCCAGCATTTT	TRBJ1-5	NA	15	TRBD1	TRBV19
CASSWAQVGGENTEAFF	TGTGCCAGCAGCTGGGCCCAAGTTGGGGGGGAGAACACTGAAGCTTTCTTT	TRBJ1-1	NA	17	NA	TRBV5-4
CASSLGAGGTKNIQYF	TGCGCCAGCAGCTTGGGTGCGGGGGGAACCAAAAACATTCAGTACTTC	TRBJ2-4	NA	16	TRBD2	TRBV5-1
CASSYLQGTHEQYF	TGTGCCAGCAGTTACCTACAGGGGACCCACGAGCAGTACTTC	TRBJ2-7	NA	14	TRBD1	TRBV6-5
CASSPGVHQPQHF	TGTGCCAGTAGTCCAGGGGTTCATCAGCCCCAGCATTTT	TRBJ1-5	NA	13	NA	TRBV19
CASSIQDSIGGGYTF	TGTGCCAGTAGTATTCAGGACAGTATCGGAGGCGGCTACACCTTC	TRBJ1-2	NA	15	NA	TRBV19